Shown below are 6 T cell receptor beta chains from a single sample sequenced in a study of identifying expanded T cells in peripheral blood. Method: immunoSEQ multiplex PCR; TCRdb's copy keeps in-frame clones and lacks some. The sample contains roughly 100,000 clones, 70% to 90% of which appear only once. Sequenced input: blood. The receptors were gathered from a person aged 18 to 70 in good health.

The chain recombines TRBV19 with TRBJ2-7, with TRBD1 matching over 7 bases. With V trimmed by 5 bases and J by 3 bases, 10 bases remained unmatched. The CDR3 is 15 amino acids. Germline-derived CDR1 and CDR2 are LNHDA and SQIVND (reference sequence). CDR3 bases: TGTGCCAGTAGTTTAAACAGGGGACCGAGCTACGAGCAGTACTTC. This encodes CASSLNRGPSYEQYF.

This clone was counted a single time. CDR3 bases: TGCGCCAGCAGCTTGGGAACTAGCGGAGACGAGCAGTACTTC. Its protein product is CASSLGTSGDEQYF. This chain joins TRBV5-1 and TRBJ2-7; 8 positions match TRBD2. The germline V gene has CDR1 SGHRS and CDR2 YFSETQ. The J segment lost 5 bases and the V segment lost 0 bases, leaving 4 bases of the junction unmatched. This CDR3 is built from 14 residues.

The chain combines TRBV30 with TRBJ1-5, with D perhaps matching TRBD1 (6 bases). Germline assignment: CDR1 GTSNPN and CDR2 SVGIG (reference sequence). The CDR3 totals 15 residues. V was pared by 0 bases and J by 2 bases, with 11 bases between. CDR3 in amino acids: CAWSVGGGRNQPQHF. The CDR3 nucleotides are TGTGCCTGGAGTGTCGGAGGGGGTCGCAATCAGCCCCAGCATTTT. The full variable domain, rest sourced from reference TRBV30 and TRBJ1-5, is SQTIHQWPATLVQPVGSPLSLECTVEGTSNPNLYWYRQAAGRGLQLLFYSVGIGQISSEVPQNLSASRPQDRQFILSSKKLLLSDSGFYLCAWSVGGGRNQPQHFGDGTRLSIL.

The CDR3 DNA follows: TGTGCCAGCTCACCCTCGACAGGGGACGAAGCTTTCTTT. It translates to CASSPSTGDEAFF. This chain joins TRBV18 and TRBJ1-1; 8 bases match TRBD1. The germline gives CDR1 KGHSH, CDR2 LQKENI. With 3 bases clipped from V and 8 bases from J, the junction kept 5 bases outside the gene matches. The CDR3 is made up of 13 amino acids.

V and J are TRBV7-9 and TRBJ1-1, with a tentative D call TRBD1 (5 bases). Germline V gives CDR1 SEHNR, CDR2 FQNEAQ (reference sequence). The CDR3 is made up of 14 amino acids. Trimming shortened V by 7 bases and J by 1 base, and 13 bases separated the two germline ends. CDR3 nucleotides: TGTGCCAGCAAGGCGACCGGGGGGAACACTGAAGCTTTCTTT. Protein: CASKATGGNTEAFF.

CDR3 region: CASSGSSGGAGEQYF. The CDR3 DNA follows: TGTGCCAGCAGTGGGTCCAGCGGGGGGGCAGGGGAGCAGTACTTC. This chain links TRBV2 with TRBJ2-7; 10 bases line up with TRBD2. CDR1 and CDR2 (germline): SNHLY, FYNNEI. This CDR3 has 15 residues. V trimming: 4 bases; J trimming: 7 bases; junction bases outside the gene matches: 10.